What follows are 29 T cell receptor beta chains derived from one specimen sequenced in a study of T cell responses to AZD1222 COVID-19 vaccine. The repertoire was sequenced with immunoSEQ multiplex PCR; TCRdb's copy has only in-frame clones and lacks some. The sample totals some 150,000 clones. The sequencing sample was made of peripheral blood. These receptors came from an adult in good health.

V is TRBV11-2 and J is TRBJ2-4; 8 nucleotides agree with TRBD1. Germline V gives CDR1 SGHAT, CDR2 FQNNGV. The CDR3 sequence is 15 residues long. The V and J ends lost 1 base and 2 bases, in that order; junction bases with no gene match: 1. The CDR3 reads CASSLAGGPKNIQYF. In nucleotides, the CDR3 is TGTGCCAGCAGCTTAGCAGGGGGCCCCAAAAACATTCAGTACTTC.

CDR3 in amino acids: CAISASGNTIYF. Here the CDR3 DNA reads TGTGCCATCAGTGCTTCTGGAAACACCATATATTTT. V is TRBV10-3 and J is TRBJ1-3; D unresolved. Trimming stripped 4 bases from V and 1 base from J, with 2 bases between. The CDR3 has 12 amino acids. CDR1 ENHRY and CDR2 SYGVKD come from the germline V gene.

The chain employs TRBV6-5 and TRBJ1-4; D may be TRBD1 (6 bases). The CDR3 sequence is 14 residues long. The V gene's germline CDR1 is MNHEY and CDR2 SVGAGI. V was shortened by 2 bases and J by 4 bases, with 8 bases between the two germline ends. CDR3 loop: CASSYRGGNEKLFF. The CDR3 region has the DNA TGTGCCAGCAGTTACAGGGGGGGTAATGAAAAACTGTTTTTT.

The J gene is TRBJ2-3, the V gene TRBV7-9; D gene ambiguous. CDR3 size: 12 residues. Germline values: CDR1 SEHNR, CDR2 FQNEAQ (reference sequence). Trimming removed 5 bases at V and 2 bases at J, with 5 bases between. This CDR3 reads CASSPATDTQYF. CDR3 coding DNA: TGTGCCAGCAGCCCTGCCACAGATACGCAGTATTTT.

The chain uses TRBV5-1 and TRBJ1-1; a weak D match, TRBD1 (6 bases). Germline CDR1 is SGHRS and CDR2 is YFSETQ. V shed 4 bases and J shed 4 bases, with 20 bases lying between them. The CDR3 extends over 16 amino acids. The CDR3 protein is CASSAYRVSGATEAFF. The CDR3, as DNA: TGCGCCAGCAGCGCCTACAGGGTATCCGGGGCCACTGAAGCTTTCTTT.

J is TRBJ2-7 and V is TRBV5-6; 12 bases line up with TRBD2. The junction had 8 bases not matched to a gene; V was cut back by 0 bases and J by 4 bases. Germline CDR1 reads SGHDT; CDR2 reads YYEEEE. CDR3 size: 17 residues. The CDR3 coding sequence is TGTGCCAGCAGCTTGGGCACTAGCGGGGGGTATTCGTACGAGCAGTACTTC. Translating gives CASSLGTSGGYSYEQYF.

The V and J genes are TRBV5-6 and TRBJ1-2, with 11 bases matching TRBD1. With 7 bases clipped from V and 5 bases from J, the junction kept 13 bases outside the gene matches. The CDR3 runs 16 residues. Germline V gene sequence: CDR1 SGHDT, CDR2 YYEEEE. The DNA for the CDR3 is TGTGCCAGCTACTCAGTTGGACAGGGGGCAGAGTATGGCTACACCTTC. Amino acids: CASYSVGQGAEYGYTF.

The chain couples TRBV3-1 (or the pseudogene TRBV3-2) to TRBJ2-3, with a possible D match to TRBD1 (5 bases). Germline V CDR1 and CDR2: LGHDT, YNNKEL (reference sequence). V gave up 6 bases and J gave up 4 bases, with 5 bases separating them. There are 11 residues in the CDR3. The CDR3 spells CASRGADTQYF. As DNA, the CDR3 is TGTGCCAGCAGAGGGGCAGATACGCAGTATTTT.

The V call is TRBV3-1 (or the pseudogene TRBV3-2), the J call TRBJ1-4, with no clear D. CDR1 and CDR2 (germline): LGHDT, YNNKEL (reference sequence). This CDR3 has 15 amino acids. The V end lost 0 bases, the J end lost 4 bases, and 9 bases lay between the germline ends. CDR3 amino acids: CASSQEGQVNEKLFF. The CDR3 DNA follows: TGTGCCAGCAGCCAAGAGGGTCAAGTTAATGAAAAACTGTTTTTT.

The chain employs TRBV3-1 (or the pseudogene TRBV3-2) and TRBJ2-1, with D unclear. V was trimmed by 0 bases and J by 0 bases, leaving 6 bases between them. Germline V lookup: CDR1 LGHDT, CDR2 YNNKEL (reference sequence). This CDR3 has 15 residues. Here the CDR3 reads CASSQDPSSYNEQFF. The CDR3 DNA reads TGTGCCAGCAGCCAAGACCCTAGCTCCTACAATGAGCAGTTCTTC.

The chain has TRBV30 and TRBJ1-1; D unclear. Germline assignment: CDR1 GTSNPN and CDR2 SVGIG (reference sequence). V gave up 1 base and J gave up 1 base, with 10 bases separating them. The CDR3 runs to 14 residues. CDR3 in DNA: TGTGCCTGGAGTGGTTTTCCGGGGAACACTGAAGCTTTCTTT. The encoded protein is CAWSGFPGNTEAFF.

Note on this clone: Its ends do not fully match the called genes, so a read error is possible. CDR3 residues: CAGSPGIEGLYGYTF. The CDR3 coding sequence is TGTGCCGGCTCTCCAGGCATCGAAGGTCTCTATGGCTACACCTTC. The V and J genes are TRBV18 and TRBJ1-2; D call uncertain. Germline V CDR1 and CDR2: KGHSH, LQKENI. There are 15 residues in the CDR3.

This chain joins TRBV3-1 (or the pseudogene TRBV3-2) and TRBJ1-1; D is undetermined. The CDR3 runs 15 residues. The germline V gene encodes CDR1 LGHDT and CDR2 YNNKEL (reference sequence). V lost 0 bases, J lost 2 bases, and 10 bases lay in between. CDR3 protein: CASSQERGYNTEAFF. Here the CDR3 DNA reads TGTGCCAGCAGCCAAGAAAGAGGGTATAACACTGAAGCTTTCTTT.

The chain uses TRBV4-1 and TRBJ1-5; D gene unclear. The V gene lost 2 bases and the J gene lost 0 bases, with 14 bases spanning the gap. Germline loops: CDR1 MGHRA, CDR2 YSYEKL. The CDR3 contains 17 residues. The chain's CDR3 is CASSQLYPDNSNQPQHF. CDR3 in DNA: TGCGCCAGCAGCCAACTATATCCAGACAATAGCAATCAGCCCCAGCATTTT.

This sequence joins TRBV15 and TRBJ2-6; 8 bases map to TRBD1. CDR1 and CDR2 from the germline V gene are LNHNV and YYDKDF (reference sequence). The CDR3 totals 15 residues. Here the CDR3 reads CPLTGATSGANVLTF. CDR3 in DNA: TGTCCATTGACAGGGGCAACGTCTGGGGCCAACGTCCTGACTTTC.

The chain employs TRBV18 and TRBJ1-5; 9 nucleotides line up with TRBD1. The junction had 6 bases not matched to a gene; V was cut back by 3 bases and J by 6 bases. The CDR3 runs 15 residues. Germline CDR1 is KGHSH and CDR2 is LQKENI. The CDR3 DNA is TGTGCCAGCTCACCGGACAGGGGAGGTTTTCAGCCCCAGCATTTT. This codes for CASSPDRGGFQPQHF.

This chain uses TRBV4-2 with TRBJ1-4; 10 positions match TRBD1. The CDR3 sequence is 14 residues long. V lost 5 bases and J lost 7; bases outside the gene matches: 4. Looked up from germline, CDR1 is LGHNA and CDR2 is YNFKEQ. The CDR3 loop is CASSSGQGVEKLFF. CDR3 coding DNA: TGTGCCAGCAGCTCCGGACAGGGGGTTGAAAAACTGTTTTTT.

The chain is built from TRBV2 and TRBJ1-5; no clear D gene. The CDR3 spans 14 residues. CDR1 is SNHLY and CDR2 is FYNNEI in the germline V gene. The V and J ends lost 5 bases and 6 bases respectively, with 14 bases between them. CDR3 sequence reads: CASSWDSLGQPQHF. The CDR3 DNA sequence: TGTGCCAGCAGTTGGGATAGCTTGGGTCAGCCCCAGCATTTT.

For this clone: A read error may account for a junction end that differs from germline. The V call is TRBV28, the J call TRBJ1-1; D unresolved. The germline V gene encodes CDR1 MDHEN and CDR2 SYDVKM. The CDR3 loop spans 15 amino acids. CDR3 protein: CASHSSGLRNSEAFF. As DNA, the CDR3 is TGTGCCAGCCATTCCTCCGGGTTGCGGAACTCTGAAGCTTTCTTT.

In regard to this clone: An end of the junction does not agree with germline; a read error may underlie this. The V gene is TRBV5-1, the J gene TRBJ1-2; no clear D gene. CDR3 size: 13 residues. Germline V gene data show CDR1 as SGHRS and CDR2 as YFSETQ. The CDR3 region is CASSLEWQALLSF. The DNA of the CDR3 is TGCGCCAGCAGCTTAGAATGGCAGGCCTTACTCTCCTTC.

The V call is TRBV9, the J call TRBJ2-2; 11 bases fit TRBD1. J lost 4 bases, V lost 4 bases, and 9 bases had no gene match. Germline-derived CDR1 and CDR2 are SGDLS and YYNGEE. The CDR3 contains 17 residues. The CDR3 spells CASSLSGTGGVTGELFF. The CDR3 region has the DNA TGTGCCAGCAGCCTAAGTGGGACAGGGGGTGTCACCGGGGAGCTGTTTTTT. Complete variable domain (other parts from reference TRBV9 and TRBJ2-2): DSGVTQTPKHLITATGQRVTLRCSPRSGDLSVYWYQQSLDQGLQFLIQYYNGEERAKGNILERFSAQQFPDLHSELNLSSLELGDSALYFCASSLSGTGGVTGELFFGEGSRLTVL.

J is TRBJ1-3 and V is TRBV25-1; unclear D gene. The germline V gene has CDR1 MGHDK and CDR2 SYGVNS. With 0 bases removed from V and 6 bases from J, the gap between germline ends came to 9 bases. The CDR3 sequence is 14 residues long. CDR3 amino acids: CASSEYRSQNTIYF. CDR3 coding DNA: TGTGCCAGCAGTGAATACAGGAGTCAAAACACCATATATTTT.

In DNA, the CDR3 is TGCGCCAGCAGCCAAGGCTGGGGGGGGAATCAGCCCCAGCATTTT. This encodes CASSQGWGGNQPQHF. The V gene is TRBV4-1, the J gene TRBJ1-5; possible D gene TRBD1, 5 bases. In germline, CDR1 is MGHRA, CDR2 YSYEKL. The CDR3 length is 15 residues. V shed 1 base and J shed 4 bases, with 11 bases lying between them.

This chain uses TRBV28 with TRBJ1-1; D call uncertain. This CDR3 has 14 amino acids. V was shortened by 8 bases and J by 1 base, with 14 bases between the two germline ends. Germline CDR1 reads MDHEN; CDR2 reads SYDVKM. CDR3 in DNA: TGTGCCAGCCAACCTCTTGGGTGGAACACTGAAGCTTTCTTT. Encoded protein: CASQPLGWNTEAFF. Full variable domain (remainder filled in from reference TRBV28 and TRBJ1-1): DVKVTQSSRYLVKRTGEKVFLECVQDMDHENMFWYRQDPGLGLRLIYFSYDVKMKEKGDIPEGYSVSREKKERFSLILESASTNQTSMYLCASQPLGWNTEAFFGQGTRLTVV.

The chain combines TRBV7-3 with TRBJ1-1; D remains ambiguous. Deletions cut 4 bases from V and 6 bases from J, with 12 bases between. Germline V CDR1 and CDR2: SGHTA, FQGTGA. This CDR3 spans 13 amino acids. CDR3 in DNA: TGTGCCAGCAGCTGGAGCCCCGGGGCTGAAGCTTTCTTT. Encoded protein: CASSWSPGAEAFF.

V and J are TRBV4-2 and TRBJ1-2, with D hard to call. CDR1 and CDR2 (germline): LGHNA, YNFKEQ. The CDR3 sequence is 15 residues long. V lost 3 bases, J lost 0 bases, and 11 bases lay in between. CDR3 residues: CASSQSSGSNYGYTF. The CDR3 DNA reads TGTGCCAGCAGCCAGTCTTCTGGCTCTAACTATGGCTACACCTTC.

The chain has TRBV18 and TRBJ1-3; no clear D. Germline CDR1 reads KGHSH; CDR2 reads LQKENI. This CDR3 has 14 residues. Between the trimmed V and J ends, which lost 0 bases and 2 bases, there was a span of 5 bases. CDR3 residues: CASSPPQPGNTIYF. For the CDR3, the DNA is TGTGCCAGCTCACCACCGCAGCCTGGAAACACCATATATTTT.

The chain combines TRBV5-4 with TRBJ2-5; D is ambiguous. V shed 3 bases and J shed 5 bases, with 14 bases lying between them. The CDR3 spans 14 residues. From germline, CDR1 is SGHNT and CDR2 YYREEE (reference sequence). The CDR3 is CASSSPKPQETQYF. The CDR3 bases are TGTGCCAGCAGCTCCCCCAAACCCCAGGAGACCCAGTACTTC. The full variable domain, in which reference TRBV5-4 and TRBJ2-5 provide the parts outside the CDR3, is ETGVTQSPTHLIKTRGQQVTLRCSSQSGHNTVSWYQQALGQGPQFIFQYYREEENGRGNFPPRFSGLQFPNYSSELNVNALELDDSALYLCASSSPKPQETQYFGPGTRLLVL.

The chain employs TRBV7-8 and TRBJ2-7; 11 nucleotides align to TRBD2. The CDR3 extends over 15 amino acids. CDR1 is SGHVS, CDR2 FQNEAQ, per germline. V dropped 1 base and J dropped 4; count of bases not matched to a gene: 3. The CDR3 DNA reads TGTGCCAGCAGCTTAGATCCTAGCGGGGGGTACGAGCAGTACTTC. Its translation: CASSLDPSGGYEQYF.